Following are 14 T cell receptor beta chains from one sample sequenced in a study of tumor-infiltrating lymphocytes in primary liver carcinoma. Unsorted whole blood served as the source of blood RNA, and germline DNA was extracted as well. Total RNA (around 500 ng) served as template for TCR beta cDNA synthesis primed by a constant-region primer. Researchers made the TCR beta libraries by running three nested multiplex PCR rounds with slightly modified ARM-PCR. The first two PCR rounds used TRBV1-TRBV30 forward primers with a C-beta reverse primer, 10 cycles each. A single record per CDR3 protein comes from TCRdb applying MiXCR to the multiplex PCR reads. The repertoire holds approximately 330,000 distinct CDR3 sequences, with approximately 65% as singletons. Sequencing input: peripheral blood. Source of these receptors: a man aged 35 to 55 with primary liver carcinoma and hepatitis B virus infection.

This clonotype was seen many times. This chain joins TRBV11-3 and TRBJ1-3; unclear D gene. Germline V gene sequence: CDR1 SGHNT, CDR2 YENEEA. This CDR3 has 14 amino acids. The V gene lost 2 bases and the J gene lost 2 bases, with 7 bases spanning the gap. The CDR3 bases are TGTGCCAGCAGCTTATACGGGGCTGGAAACACCATATATTTT. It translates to CASSLYGAGNTIYF.

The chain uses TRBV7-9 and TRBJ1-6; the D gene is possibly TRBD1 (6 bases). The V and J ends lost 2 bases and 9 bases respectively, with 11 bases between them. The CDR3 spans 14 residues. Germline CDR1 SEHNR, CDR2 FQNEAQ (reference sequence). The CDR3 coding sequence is TGTGCCAGCAGCTTAATACAGGGTGGTTCACCCCTCCACTTT. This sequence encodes CASSLIQGGSPLHF.

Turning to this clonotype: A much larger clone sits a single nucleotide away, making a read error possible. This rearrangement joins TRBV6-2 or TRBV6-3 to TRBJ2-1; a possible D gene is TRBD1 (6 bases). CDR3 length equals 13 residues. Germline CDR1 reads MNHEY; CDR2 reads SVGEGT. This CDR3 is CVSSPRGADEQFF. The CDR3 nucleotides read TGTGTCAGCAGTCCCAGGGGTGCCGATGAGCAGTTCTTC.

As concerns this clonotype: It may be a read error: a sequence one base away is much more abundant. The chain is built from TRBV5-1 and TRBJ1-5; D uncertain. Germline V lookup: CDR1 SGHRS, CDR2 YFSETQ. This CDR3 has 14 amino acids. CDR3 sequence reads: CSSSLGEGNQPQHF. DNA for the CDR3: TGCTCCAGCAGCTTGGGTGAAGGGAATCAGCCCCAGCATTTT.

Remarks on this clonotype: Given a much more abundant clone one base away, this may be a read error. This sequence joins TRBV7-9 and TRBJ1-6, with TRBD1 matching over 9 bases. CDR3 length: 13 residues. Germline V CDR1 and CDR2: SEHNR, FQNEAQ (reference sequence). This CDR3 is CVSSWDRVSPLHF. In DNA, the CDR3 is TGTGTCAGCAGCTGGGACAGGGTATCGCCCCTCCACTTT.

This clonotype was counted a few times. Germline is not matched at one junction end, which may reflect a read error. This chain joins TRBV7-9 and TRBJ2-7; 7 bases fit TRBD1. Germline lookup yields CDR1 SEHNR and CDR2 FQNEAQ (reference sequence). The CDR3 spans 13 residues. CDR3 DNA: TGTGCCAGCAGCCCCGAAGGGGGCAGAGAACTAGTCTTC. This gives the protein CASSPEGGRELVF.

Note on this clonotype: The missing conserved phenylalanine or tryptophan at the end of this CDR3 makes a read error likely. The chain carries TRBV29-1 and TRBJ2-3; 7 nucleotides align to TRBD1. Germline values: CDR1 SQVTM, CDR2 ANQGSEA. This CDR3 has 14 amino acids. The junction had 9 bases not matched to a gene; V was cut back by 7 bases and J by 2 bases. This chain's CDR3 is CSASPGQYTDTQYL. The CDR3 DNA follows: TGCAGCGCGAGCCCGGGACAGTACACAGATACGCAGTATCTT.

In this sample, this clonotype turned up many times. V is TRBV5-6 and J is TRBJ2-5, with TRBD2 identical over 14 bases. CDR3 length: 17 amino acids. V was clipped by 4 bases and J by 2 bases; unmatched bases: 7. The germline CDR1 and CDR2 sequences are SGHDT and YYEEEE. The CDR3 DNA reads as TGTGCCAGCAGCCCCCGACTAGCGGGAGGGAGACAAGAGACCCAGTACTTC. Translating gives CASSPRLAGGRQETQYF.

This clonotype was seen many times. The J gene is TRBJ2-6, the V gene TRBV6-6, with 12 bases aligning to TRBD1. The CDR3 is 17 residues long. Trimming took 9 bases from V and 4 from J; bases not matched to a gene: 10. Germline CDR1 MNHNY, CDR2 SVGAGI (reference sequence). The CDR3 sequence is CARSGTGGWLGANVLTF. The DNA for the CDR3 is TGTGCCAGGTCCGGGACAGGGGGCTGGTTGGGGGCCAACGTCCTGACTTTC.

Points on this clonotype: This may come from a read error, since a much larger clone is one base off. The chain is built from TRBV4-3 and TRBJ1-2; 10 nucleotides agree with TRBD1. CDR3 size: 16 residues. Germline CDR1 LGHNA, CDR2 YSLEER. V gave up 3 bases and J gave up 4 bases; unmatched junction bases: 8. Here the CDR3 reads CASSQSRDRGAYGYTF. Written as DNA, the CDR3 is TGCGCCAGCAGCCAGAGTCGGGACAGGGGTGCCTATGGCTACACCTTC.

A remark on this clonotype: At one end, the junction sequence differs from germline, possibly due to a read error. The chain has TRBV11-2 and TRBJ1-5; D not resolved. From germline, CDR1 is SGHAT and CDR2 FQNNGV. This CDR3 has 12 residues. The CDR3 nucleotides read TGTGCCAGCATCTTAATCGGACAGCCCCAGCATTTT. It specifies CASILIGQPQHF. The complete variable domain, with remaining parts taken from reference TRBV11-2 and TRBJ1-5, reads EAGVAQSPRYKIIEKRQSVAFWCNPISGHATLYWYQQILGQGPKLLIQFQNNGVVDDSQLPKDRFSAERLKGVDSTLKIQPAKLEDSAVYLCASILIGQPQHFGDGTRLSIL.

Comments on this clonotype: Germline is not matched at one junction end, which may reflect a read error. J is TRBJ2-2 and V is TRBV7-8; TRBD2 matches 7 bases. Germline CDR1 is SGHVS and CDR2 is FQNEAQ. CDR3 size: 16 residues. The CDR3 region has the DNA TGTGCCAGCAGCCCAGGGAGCGGGGCGAGCACCGGGGAGCTGTTTTTC. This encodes CASSPGSGASTGELFF.

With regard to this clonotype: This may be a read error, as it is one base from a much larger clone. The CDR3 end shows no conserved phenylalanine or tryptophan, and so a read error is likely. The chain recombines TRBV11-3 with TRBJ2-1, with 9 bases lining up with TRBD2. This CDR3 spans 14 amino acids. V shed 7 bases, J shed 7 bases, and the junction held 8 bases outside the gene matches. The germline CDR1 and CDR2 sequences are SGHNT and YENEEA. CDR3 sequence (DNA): TGTGCCAGCAACTCTAGCGGGAATAGGAATGAGCAGTTCTCC. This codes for CASNSSGNRNEQFS.

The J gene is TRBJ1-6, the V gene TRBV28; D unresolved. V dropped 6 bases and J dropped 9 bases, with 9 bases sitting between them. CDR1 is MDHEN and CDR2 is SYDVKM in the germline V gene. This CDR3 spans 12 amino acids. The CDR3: CASSPSSSPLHF. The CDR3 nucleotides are TGTGCCAGCAGCCCGTCTAGTTCACCCCTCCACTTT.